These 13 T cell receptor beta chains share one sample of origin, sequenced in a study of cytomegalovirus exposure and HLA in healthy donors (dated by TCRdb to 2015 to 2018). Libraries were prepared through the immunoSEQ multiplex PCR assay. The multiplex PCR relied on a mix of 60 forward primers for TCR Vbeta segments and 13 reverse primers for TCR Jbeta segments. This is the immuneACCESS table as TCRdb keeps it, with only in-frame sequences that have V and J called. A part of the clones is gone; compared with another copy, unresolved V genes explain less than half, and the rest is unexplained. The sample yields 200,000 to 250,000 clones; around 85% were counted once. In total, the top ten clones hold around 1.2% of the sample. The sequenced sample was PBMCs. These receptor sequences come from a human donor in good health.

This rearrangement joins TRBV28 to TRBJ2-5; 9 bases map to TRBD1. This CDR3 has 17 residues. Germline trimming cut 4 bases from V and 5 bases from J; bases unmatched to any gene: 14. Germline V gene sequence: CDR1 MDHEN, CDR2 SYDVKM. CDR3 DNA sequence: TGTGCCAGCAGTTCCTCGGGGACAGGGAATGGGGGGGAGACCCAGTACTTC. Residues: CASSSSGTGNGGETQYF.

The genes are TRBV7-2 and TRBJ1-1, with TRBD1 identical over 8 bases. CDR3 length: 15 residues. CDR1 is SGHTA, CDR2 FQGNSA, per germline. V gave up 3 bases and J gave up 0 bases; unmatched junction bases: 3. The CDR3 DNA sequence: TGTGCCAGCAGCTTTAGACAGGGGCTGAACACTGAAGCTTTCTTT. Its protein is CASSFRQGLNTEAFF.

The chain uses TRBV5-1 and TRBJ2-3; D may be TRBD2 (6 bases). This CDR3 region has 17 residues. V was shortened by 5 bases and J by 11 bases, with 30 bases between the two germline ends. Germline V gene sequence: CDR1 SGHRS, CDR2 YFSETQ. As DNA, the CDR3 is TGCGCCAGCAGTTTCGGGAGTAGCGCGGGTTCGGCAAAAGGGCAGTATTTT. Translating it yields CASSFGSSAGSAKGQYF.

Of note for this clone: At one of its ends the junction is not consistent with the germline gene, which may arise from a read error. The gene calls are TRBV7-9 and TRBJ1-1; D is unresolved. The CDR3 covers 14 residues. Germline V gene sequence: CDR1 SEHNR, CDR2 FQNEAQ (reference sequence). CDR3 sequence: CSSSFSYPNTEAFF. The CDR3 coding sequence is TGTTCCAGCAGCTTTAGCTACCCGAACACTGAAGCTTTCTTT.

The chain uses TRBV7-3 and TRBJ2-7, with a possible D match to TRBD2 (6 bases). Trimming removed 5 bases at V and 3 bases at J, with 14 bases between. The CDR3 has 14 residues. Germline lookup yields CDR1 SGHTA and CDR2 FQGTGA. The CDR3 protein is CASSPGRGLYEQYF. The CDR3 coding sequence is TGTGCCAGCAGCCCGGGACGGGGACTCTACGAGCAGTACTTC. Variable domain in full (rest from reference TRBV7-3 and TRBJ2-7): GAGVSQTPSNKVTEKGKYVELRCDPISGHTALYWYRQSLGQGPEFLIYFQGTGAADDSGLPNDRFFAVRPEGSVSTLKIQRTERGDSAVYLCASSPGRGLYEQYFGPGTRLTVT.

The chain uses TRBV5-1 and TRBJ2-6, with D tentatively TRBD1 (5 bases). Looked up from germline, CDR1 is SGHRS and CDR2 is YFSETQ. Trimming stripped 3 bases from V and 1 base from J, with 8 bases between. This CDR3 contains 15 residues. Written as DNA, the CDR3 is TGCGCCAGCAGCTCGACAGCTTCTGGGGCCAACGTCCTGACTTTC. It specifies CASSSTASGANVLTF.

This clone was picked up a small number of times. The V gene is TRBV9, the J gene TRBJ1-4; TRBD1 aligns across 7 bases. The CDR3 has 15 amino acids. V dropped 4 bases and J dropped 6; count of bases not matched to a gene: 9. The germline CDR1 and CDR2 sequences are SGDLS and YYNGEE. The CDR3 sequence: CASSPEGQQDEKLFF. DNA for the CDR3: TGTGCCAGCAGCCCGGAGGGACAGCAAGATGAAAAACTGTTTTTT. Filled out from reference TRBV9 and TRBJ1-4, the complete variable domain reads DSGVTQTPKHLITATGQRVTLRCSPRSGDLSVYWYQQSLDQGLQFLIQYYNGEERAKGNILERFSAQQFPDLHSELNLSSLELGDSALYFCASSPEGQQDEKLFFGSGTQLSVL.

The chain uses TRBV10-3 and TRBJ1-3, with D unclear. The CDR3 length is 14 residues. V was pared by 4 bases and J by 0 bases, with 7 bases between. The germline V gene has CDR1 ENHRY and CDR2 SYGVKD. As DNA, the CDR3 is TGTGCCATCAGTGGGAGGGACTCTGGAAACACCATATATTTT. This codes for CAISGRDSGNTIYF.

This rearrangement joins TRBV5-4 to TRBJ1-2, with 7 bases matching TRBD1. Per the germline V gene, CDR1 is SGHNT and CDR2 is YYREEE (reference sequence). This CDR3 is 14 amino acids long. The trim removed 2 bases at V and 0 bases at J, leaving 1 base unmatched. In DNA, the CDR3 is TGTGCCAGCAGCTTACAGGGGTCTAACTATGGCTACACCTTC. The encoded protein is CASSLQGSNYGYTF.

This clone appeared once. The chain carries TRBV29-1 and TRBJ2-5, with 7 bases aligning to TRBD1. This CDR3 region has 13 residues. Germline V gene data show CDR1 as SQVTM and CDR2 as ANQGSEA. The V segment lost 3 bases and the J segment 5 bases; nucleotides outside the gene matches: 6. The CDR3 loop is CSVDDRERETQYF. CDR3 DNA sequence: TGCAGCGTTGACGACAGGGAGCGGGAGACCCAGTACTTC.

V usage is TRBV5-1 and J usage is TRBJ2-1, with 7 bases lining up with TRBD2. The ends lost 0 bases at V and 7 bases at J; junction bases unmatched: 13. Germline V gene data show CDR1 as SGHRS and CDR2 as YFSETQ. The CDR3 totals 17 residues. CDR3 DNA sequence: TGCGCCAGCAGCTTGGGCGGGTCGGGAGGAGTGGTTAATGAGCAGTTCTTC. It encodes CASSLGGSGGVVNEQFF.

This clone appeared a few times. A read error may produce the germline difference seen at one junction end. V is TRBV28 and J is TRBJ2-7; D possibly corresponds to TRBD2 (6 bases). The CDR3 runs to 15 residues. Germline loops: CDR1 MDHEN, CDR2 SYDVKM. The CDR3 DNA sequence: TGTGCCAGCAGTTCCCTAGGAGGGGCAAACCGAGAAGTAAACTTC. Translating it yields CASSSLGGANREVNF.

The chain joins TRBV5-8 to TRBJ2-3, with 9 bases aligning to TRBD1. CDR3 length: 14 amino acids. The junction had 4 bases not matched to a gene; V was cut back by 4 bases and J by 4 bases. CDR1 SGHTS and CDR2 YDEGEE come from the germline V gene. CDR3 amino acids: CASSLGQGPDTQYF. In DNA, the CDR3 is TGTGCCAGCAGCCTAGGACAGGGGCCAGATACGCAGTATTTT.